The text below deals with one T cell receptor beta chain. The antigen is not known. Amplification targeted TCR beta CDR3 regions from RNA transcripts. An initial round of RT-PCR targeting the TCR CDR3 relied on the HTBI primer set. Via MiXCR, TCRdb re-called the multiplex PCR reads, giving one row per CDR3 protein. Of a few hundred thousand distinct CDR3 sequences listed, approximately 17% are singletons. The sample is drawn from a study of T cells in Graves' hyperthyroidism and ophthalmopathy. Broader study findings: Most thyroid-expanded clonotypes above 0.001 were also found in blood.

Germline values: CDR1 LGHNA, CDR2 YNFKEQ. The CDR3 length is 15 residues. V was shortened by 0 bases and J by 4 bases, with 12 bases between the two germline ends. The TCR comes from a man younger than 30 with Graves' ophthalmopathy. The sequencing input was blood. The rearrangement links TRBV4-2 to TRBJ1-2; a possible D gene is TRBD1 (5 bases). The CDR3 protein is CASSQDLDSPYGYTF. As DNA, the CDR3 is TGTGCCAGCAGCCAAGATCTCGACAGCCCCTATGGCTACACCTTC.